This TCR beta chain comes out of a study of T cells in Graves' hyperthyroidism and ophthalmopathy. The V gene end was trimmed by 4 bases and the J gene end by 10 bases; junction bases not matched to a gene: 5. Germline assignment: CDR1 SGHNT and CDR2 YYREEE (reference sequence). The length of the CDR3 is 13 residues. Enrolled ophthalmopathy patients presented with a Clinical Activity Score of at least 3, a NOSPECS grade of at least 4, and disease duration under 3 months. The CDR3 regions of TCR beta were amplified from RNA transcripts. A set of HTBI primers served as the primers for a first-round RT-PCR of the TCR CDR3. TCRdb reanalysed the multiplex PCR reads using MiXCR and keeps one entry per CDR3 protein. The data hold a few hundred thousand distinct CDR3 sequences, with around 20% observed a single time. This clonotype turned up a few times.

The chain has TRBV5-4 and TRBJ1-4, with 9 nucleotides matching TRBD1. This TCR came from a man between 18 and 35 years old with Graves' ophthalmopathy. Sequenced sample: blood. CDR3 nucleotides: TGTGCCAGCAGCGGGGGACAGGGAGGAAAACTGTTTTTT. Amino acid sequence: CASSGGQGGKLFF.